The entry below describes one T cell receptor beta chain. What it binds is not known. The data stem from a study of OX40 agonist ivuxolimab in advanced cancers. Study-level background: From roughly 20 to 85 years was the age range, with a mean of about 56 years, and around 80% were male. Earlier treatment with anti-PD-1, anti-PD-L1 or anti-CTLA-4 was permitted, and 35% to 45% had received some. Findings and caveats of the study: At 0.1 to 3.0 mg/kg, clonal expansion of CD4+ and CD8+ blood T cells had occurred by week 6. Expanded clones belonging to CD8+ T cells outnumbered, on average, those of CD4+.

Per germline, CDR1 DFQATT and CDR2 SNEGSKA (reference sequence). J lost 11 bases, V lost 0 bases, and 3 bases had no gene match. This CDR3 contains 11 residues. The repertoire was sequenced with immunoSEQ multiplex PCR; TCRdb's copy has only in-frame clones and lacks some. The table has 65,000 to 95,000 clones, 88% seen once; the top ten hold 0.45% to 0.55%. The genes are TRBV20-1 and TRBJ2-5; 7 bases are shared with TRBD2. Here the sequenced sample was CD4+ or CD8+ T cells sorted from blood, taken in a trial of the OX40 agonist ivuxolimab. The source of this sequence is an adult with an advanced solid tumor such as melanoma, head and neck, liver or kidney cancer. CDR3 DNA: TGCAGTGCTAGAGATGGGCGGGGGCAGTACTTC. It translates to CSARDGRGQYF.